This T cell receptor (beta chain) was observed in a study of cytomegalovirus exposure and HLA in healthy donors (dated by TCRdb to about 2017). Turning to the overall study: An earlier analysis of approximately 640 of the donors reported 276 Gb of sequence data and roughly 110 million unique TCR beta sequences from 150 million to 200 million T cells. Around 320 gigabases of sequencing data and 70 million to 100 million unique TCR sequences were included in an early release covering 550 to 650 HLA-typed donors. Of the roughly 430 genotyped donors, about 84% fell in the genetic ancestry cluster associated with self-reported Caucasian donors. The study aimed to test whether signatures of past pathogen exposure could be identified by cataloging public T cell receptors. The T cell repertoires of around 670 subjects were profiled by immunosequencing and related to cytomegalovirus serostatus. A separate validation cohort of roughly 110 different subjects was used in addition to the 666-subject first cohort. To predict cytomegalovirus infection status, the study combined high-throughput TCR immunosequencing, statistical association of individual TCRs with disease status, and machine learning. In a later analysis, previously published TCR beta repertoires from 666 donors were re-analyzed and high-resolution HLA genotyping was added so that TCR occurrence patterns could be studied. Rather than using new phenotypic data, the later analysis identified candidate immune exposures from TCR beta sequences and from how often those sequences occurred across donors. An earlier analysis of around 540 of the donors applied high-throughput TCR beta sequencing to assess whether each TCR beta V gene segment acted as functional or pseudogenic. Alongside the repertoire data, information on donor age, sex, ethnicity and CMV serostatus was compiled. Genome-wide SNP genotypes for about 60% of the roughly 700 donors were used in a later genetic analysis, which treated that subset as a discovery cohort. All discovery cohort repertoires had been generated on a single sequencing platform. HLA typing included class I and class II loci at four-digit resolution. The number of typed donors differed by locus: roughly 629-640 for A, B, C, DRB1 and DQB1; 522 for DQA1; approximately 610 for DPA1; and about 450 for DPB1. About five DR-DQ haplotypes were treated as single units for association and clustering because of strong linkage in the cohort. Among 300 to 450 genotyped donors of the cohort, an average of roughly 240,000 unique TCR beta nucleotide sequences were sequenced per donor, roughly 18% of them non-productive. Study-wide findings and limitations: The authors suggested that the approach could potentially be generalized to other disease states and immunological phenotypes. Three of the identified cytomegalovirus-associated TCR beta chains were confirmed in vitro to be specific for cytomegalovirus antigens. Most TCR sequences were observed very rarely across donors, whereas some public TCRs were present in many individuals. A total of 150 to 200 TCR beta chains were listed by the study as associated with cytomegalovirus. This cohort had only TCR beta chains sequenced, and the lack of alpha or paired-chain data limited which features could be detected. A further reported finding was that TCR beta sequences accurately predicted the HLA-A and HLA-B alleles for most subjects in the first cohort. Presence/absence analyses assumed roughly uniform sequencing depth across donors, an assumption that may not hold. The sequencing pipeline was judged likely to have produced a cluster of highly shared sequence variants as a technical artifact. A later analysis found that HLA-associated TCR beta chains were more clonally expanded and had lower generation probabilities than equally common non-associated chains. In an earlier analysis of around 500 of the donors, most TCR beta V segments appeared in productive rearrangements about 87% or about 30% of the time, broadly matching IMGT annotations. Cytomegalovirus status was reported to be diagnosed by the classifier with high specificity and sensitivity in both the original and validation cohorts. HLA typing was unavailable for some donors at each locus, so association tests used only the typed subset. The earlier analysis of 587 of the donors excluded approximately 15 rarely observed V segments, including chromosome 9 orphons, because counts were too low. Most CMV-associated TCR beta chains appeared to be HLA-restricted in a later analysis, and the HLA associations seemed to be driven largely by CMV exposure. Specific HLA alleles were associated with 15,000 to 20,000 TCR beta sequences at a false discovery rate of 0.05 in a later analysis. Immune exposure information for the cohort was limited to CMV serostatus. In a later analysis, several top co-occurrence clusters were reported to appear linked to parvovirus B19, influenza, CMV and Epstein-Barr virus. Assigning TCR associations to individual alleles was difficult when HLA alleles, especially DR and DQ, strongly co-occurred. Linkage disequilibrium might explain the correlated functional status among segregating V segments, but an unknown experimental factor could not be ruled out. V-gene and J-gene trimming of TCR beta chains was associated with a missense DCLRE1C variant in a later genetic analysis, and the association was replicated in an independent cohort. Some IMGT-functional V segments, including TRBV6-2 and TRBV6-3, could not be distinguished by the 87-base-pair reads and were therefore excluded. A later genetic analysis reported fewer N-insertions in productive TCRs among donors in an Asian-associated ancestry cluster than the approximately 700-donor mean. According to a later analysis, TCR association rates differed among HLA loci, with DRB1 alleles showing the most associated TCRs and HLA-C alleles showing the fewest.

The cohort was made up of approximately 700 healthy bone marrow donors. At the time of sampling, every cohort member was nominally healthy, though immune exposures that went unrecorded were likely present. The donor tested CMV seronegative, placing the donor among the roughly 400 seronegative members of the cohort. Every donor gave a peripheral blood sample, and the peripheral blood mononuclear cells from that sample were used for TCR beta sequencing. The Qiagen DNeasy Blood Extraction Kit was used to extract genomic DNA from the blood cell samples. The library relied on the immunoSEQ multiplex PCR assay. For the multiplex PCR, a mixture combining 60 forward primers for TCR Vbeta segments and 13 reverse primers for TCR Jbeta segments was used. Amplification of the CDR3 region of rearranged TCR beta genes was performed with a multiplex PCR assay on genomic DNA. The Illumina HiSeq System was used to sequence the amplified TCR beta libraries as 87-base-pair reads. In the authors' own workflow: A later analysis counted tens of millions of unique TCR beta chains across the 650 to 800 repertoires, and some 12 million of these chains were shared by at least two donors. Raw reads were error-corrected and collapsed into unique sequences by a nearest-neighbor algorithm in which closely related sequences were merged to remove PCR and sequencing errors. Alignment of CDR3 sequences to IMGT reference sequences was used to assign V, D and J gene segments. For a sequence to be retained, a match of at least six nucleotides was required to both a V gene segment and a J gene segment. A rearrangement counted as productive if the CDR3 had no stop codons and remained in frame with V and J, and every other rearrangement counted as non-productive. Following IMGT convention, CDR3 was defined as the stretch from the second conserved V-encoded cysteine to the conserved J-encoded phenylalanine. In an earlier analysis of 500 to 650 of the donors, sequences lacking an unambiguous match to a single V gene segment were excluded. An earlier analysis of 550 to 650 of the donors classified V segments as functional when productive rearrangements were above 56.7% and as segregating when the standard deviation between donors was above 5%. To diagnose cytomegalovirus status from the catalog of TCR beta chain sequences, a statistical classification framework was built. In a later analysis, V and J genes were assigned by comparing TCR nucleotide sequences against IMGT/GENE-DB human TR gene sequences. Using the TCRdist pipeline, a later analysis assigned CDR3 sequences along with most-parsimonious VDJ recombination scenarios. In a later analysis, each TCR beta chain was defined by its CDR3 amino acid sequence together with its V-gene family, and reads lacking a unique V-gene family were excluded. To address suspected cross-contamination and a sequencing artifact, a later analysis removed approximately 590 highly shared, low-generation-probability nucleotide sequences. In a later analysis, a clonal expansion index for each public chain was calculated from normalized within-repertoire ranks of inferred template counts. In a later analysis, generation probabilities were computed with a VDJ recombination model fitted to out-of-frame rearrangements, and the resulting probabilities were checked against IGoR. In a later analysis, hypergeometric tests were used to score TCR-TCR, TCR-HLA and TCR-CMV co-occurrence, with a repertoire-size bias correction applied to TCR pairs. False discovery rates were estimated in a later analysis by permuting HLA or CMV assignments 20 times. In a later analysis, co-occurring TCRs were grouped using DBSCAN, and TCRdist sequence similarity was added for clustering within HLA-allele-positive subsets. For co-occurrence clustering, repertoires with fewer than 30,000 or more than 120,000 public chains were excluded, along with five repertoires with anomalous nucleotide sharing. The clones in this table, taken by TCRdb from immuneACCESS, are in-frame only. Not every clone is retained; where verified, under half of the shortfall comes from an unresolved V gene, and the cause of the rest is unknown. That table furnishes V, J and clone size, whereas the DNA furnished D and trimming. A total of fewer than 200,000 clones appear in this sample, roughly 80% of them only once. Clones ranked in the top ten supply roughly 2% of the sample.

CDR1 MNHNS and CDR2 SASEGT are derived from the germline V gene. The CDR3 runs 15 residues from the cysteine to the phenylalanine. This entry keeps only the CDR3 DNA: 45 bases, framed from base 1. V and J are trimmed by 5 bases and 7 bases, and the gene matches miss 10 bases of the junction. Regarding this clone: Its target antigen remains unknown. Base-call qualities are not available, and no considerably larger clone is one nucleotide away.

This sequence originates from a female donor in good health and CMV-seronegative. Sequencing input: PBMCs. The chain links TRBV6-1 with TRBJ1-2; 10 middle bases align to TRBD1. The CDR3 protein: CASSPGRTGGTGYTF. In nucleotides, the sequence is TGTGCCAGCAGTCCAGGGAGGACAGGGGGAACTGGCTACACCTTC.